The 22 T cell receptor beta chains given below trace back to one sample, sequenced in a study of blood T cell repertoires in COVID-19. Produced via immunoSEQ multiplex PCR; TCRdb's table is partial and in-frame only. The data show around 300,000 clones, about nine tenths seen once. Source material: peripheral blood. The receptors originated from a man aged 50 or older with active or convalescent COVID-19.

The V call is TRBV6-5, the J call TRBJ2-5; D is perhaps TRBD1 (5 bases). The CDR3 extends over 12 amino acids. The ends were cut back, 10 bases at V and 1 base at J, with 10 bases in the middle. Germline values: CDR1 MNHEY, CDR2 SVGAGI. The CDR3 DNA follows: TGTGCCACCGACAGTTTCCAAGAGACCCAGTACTTC. Its protein product is CATDSFQETQYF.

The chain recombines TRBV9 with TRBJ2-3; D is undetermined. CDR1 SGDLS and CDR2 YYNGEE come from the germline V gene. V lost 4 bases and J 8 bases, leaving 20 bases between the germline ends. The CDR3 is 15 residues long. CDR3 sequence: CASSPYSGSLGTQYF. CDR3 in DNA: TGTGCCAGCAGCCCCTATTCCGGGTCCCTAGGTACGCAGTATTTT.

The J gene is TRBJ2-1, the V gene TRBV7-3; 8 bases map to TRBD1. Looked up from germline, CDR1 is SGHTA and CDR2 is FQGTGA. V dropped 5 bases and J dropped 2; count of bases not matched to a gene: 2. The CDR3 is 14 amino acids. The CDR3 sequence: CASSAGGTYNEQFF. The CDR3 DNA reads as TGTGCCAGCAGCGCAGGGGGCACCTACAATGAGCAGTTCTTC.

The rearrangement joins TRBV6-1 to TRBJ2-3; D is possibly TRBD2 (6 bases). The ends were cut back, 2 bases at V and 2 bases at J, with 20 bases in the middle. The CDR3 has 18 residues. Germline CDR1 and CDR2: MNHNS and SASEGT. The CDR3 protein is CASSEMKGPGLHTDTQYF. CDR3 coding DNA: TGTGCCAGCAGTGAAATGAAGGGTCCGGGACTGCACACAGATACGCAGTATTTT.

The rearrangement links TRBV9 to TRBJ2-7; 8 bases line up with TRBD1. With 0 bases clipped from V and 3 bases from J, the junction kept 5 bases outside the gene matches. This CDR3 is 15 amino acids long. The germline CDR1 and CDR2 sequences are SGDLS and YYNGEE. This CDR3 is CASSVGQGNIYEQYF. In nucleotides, the CDR3 is TGTGCCAGCAGCGTAGGACAGGGGAATATCTACGAGCAGTACTTC.

This clone was picked up one time. The chain carries TRBV5-1 and TRBJ2-4, with D maybe TRBD2 (5 bases). Germline V gene lookup returns CDR1 SGHRS and CDR2 YFSETQ. This CDR3 region has 15 residues. The V end lost 4 bases, the J end lost 0 bases, and 11 bases lay between the germline ends. The CDR3 protein is CASSQPDSAKNIQYF. CDR3 bases: TGCGCCAGCAGCCAACCGGACTCAGCCAAAAACATTCAGTACTTC.

This clone was found a few times. The rearrangement links TRBV3-1 (or the pseudogene TRBV3-2) to TRBJ1-2; maybe TRBD1 (6 bases). Germline CDR1 LGHDT, CDR2 YNNKEL (reference sequence). The CDR3 extends over 15 amino acids. V dropped 0 bases and J dropped 4 bases, with 12 bases sitting between them. CDR3 sequence: CASSQDPTGSYGYTF. The CDR3 nucleotides read TGTGCCAGCAGCCAAGATCCGACAGGCAGCTATGGCTACACCTTC.

The V gene is TRBV11-3, the J gene TRBJ2-5; 7 positions agree with TRBD1. Trimming at V came to 1 base and at J to 1 base, leaving 3 bases not matched to a gene. The CDR3 has 15 residues. CDR1 is SGHNT, CDR2 YENEEA, per germline. The CDR3: CASSLGDSIQETQYF. In DNA, the CDR3 is TGTGCCAGCAGCTTAGGGGACAGCATCCAAGAGACCCAGTACTTC.

The chain couples TRBV5-6 to TRBJ2-3, with a tentative D call TRBD1 (5 bases). Trimming stripped 3 bases from V and 0 bases from J, with 14 bases between. The CDR3 covers 16 residues. CDR1 and CDR2 (germline): SGHDT, YYEEEE. CDR3 nucleotides: TGTGCCAGCAGCTCGAGGACAATTTTTAGCACAGATACGCAGTATTTT. Protein product: CASSSRTIFSTDTQYF. Looking up the rest from reference TRBV5-6 and TRBJ2-3 gives the full variable domain: DAGVTQSPTHLIKTRGQQVTLRCSPKSGHDTVSWYQQALGQGPQFIFQYYEEEERQRGNFPDRFSGHQFPNYSSELNVNALLLGDSALYLCASSSRTIFSTDTQYFGPGTRLTVL.

This clone was seen only once. The V call is TRBV5-1, the J call TRBJ1-2, with TRBD1 matching over 7 bases. Looked up from germline, CDR1 is SGHRS and CDR2 is YFSETQ. Germline trimming cut 0 bases from V and 3 bases from J; bases unmatched to any gene: 5. The CDR3 is 15 amino acids. CDR3 amino acids: CASSLVGQADYGYTF. The CDR3 nucleotides read TGCGCCAGCAGCTTGGTCGGACAGGCCGACTATGGCTACACCTTC.

This chain joins TRBV6-2 or TRBV6-3 and TRBJ1-5, with D possibly being TRBD1 (6 bases). Germline V gene sequence: CDR1 MNHEY, CDR2 SVGEGT. CDR3 length: 15 amino acids. V was shortened by 6 bases and J by 4 bases, with 16 bases between the two germline ends. The CDR3 DNA reads as TGTGCCAGCAGCCCCGGACAGAAAGGGAATCAGCCCCAGCATTTT. Translating it yields CASSPGQKGNQPQHF.

CDR3 nucleotides: TGTGCCAGCAGTATACGGACAGGAGAAGCCTACGAGCAGTACTTC. Translating gives CASSIRTGEAYEQYF. J is TRBJ2-7 and V is TRBV28; 7 nucleotides agree with TRBD1. Germline assignment: CDR1 MDHEN and CDR2 SYDVKM. Germline trimming cut 5 bases from V and 2 bases from J; bases unmatched to any gene: 9. This CDR3 comprises 15 residues.

The chain joins TRBV6-1 to TRBJ1-4; maybe TRBD1 (6 bases). V was cut by 3 bases and J by 10 bases, with 18 bases left in between. The CDR3 is 15 amino acids. CDR1 is MNHNS and CDR2 is SASEGT in the germline V gene. In DNA, the CDR3 is TGTGCCAGCAGTGATGGGAGGGGGGGGTATGGAAAACTGTTTTTT. Protein: CASSDGRGGYGKLFF.

V usage is TRBV5-8 and J usage is TRBJ1-5; TRBD1 agrees at 9 bases. This CDR3 contains 16 residues. CDR1 SGHTS and CDR2 YDEGEE come from the germline V gene. The V and J ends lost 4 bases and 2 bases, in that order; junction bases with no gene match: 7. The CDR3 region is CASSPGDRVGNQPQHF. CDR3 bases: TGTGCCAGCAGCCCCGGGGACAGGGTTGGCAATCAGCCCCAGCATTTT.

The gene calls are TRBV3-1 (or the pseudogene TRBV3-2) and TRBJ2-5, with 9 bases lining up with TRBD2. CDR3 length: 14 residues. Germline assignment: CDR1 LGHDT and CDR2 YNNKEL (reference sequence). With 3 bases clipped from V and 5 bases from J, the junction kept 4 bases outside the gene matches. Here the CDR3 reads CASSQRGGLETQYF. The CDR3 nucleotides are TGTGCCAGCAGCCAGCGGGGGGGCCTGGAGACCCAGTACTTC.

The chain carries TRBV30 and TRBJ1-1; a possible D gene is TRBD1 (5 bases). Germline CDR1 and CDR2: GTSNPN and SVGIG (reference sequence). The V end was cut by 2 bases, the J end by 3 bases, with 13 bases between. The CDR3 has 14 residues. As DNA, the CDR3 is TGTGCCTGGAGTAGACACCGGGGGGACACTGAAGCTTTCTTT. Its protein is CAWSRHRGDTEAFF.

This rearrangement joins TRBV6-6 to TRBJ1-4; maybe TRBD1 (5 bases). CDR1 and CDR2 (germline): MNHNY, SVGAGI (reference sequence). The CDR3 loop spans 16 amino acids. With 6 bases removed from V and 2 bases from J, the gap between germline ends came to 16 bases. The CDR3 DNA sequence: TGTGCCAGCAGCAGCCCCGGGCGGGGGACTAATGAAAAACTGTTTTTT. This encodes CASSSPGRGTNEKLFF.

This chain joins TRBV7-9 and TRBJ1-4; no definite D call. Germline V lookup: CDR1 SEHNR, CDR2 FQNEAQ (reference sequence). The CDR3 spans 14 residues. V gave up 1 base and J gave up 7 bases, with 10 bases separating them. In DNA form, the CDR3 reads TGTGCCAGCAGCTTAGGGGGAGGGAGTGAAAAACTGTTTTTT. Translation gives CASSLGGGSEKLFF.

The chain employs TRBV7-8 and TRBJ1-2; the D is unclear. The CDR3 totals 16 residues. V was shortened by 4 bases and J by 8 bases, with 23 bases between the two germline ends. Germline V lookup: CDR1 SGHVS, CDR2 FQNEAQ. This CDR3 is CASSYPYTRLGGGYTF. CDR3 in DNA: TGTGCCAGCAGCTACCCATATACCAGGTTGGGTGGGGGCTACACCTTC.

About this clone itself: Other DNA sequences in this specimen translate into the identical CDR3. This chain joins TRBV28 and TRBJ2-7, with 10 bases that match TRBD1. CDR1 MDHEN and CDR2 SYDVKM come from the germline V gene. CDR3 size: 13 residues. The J segment lost 3 bases and the V segment lost 5 bases, leaving 1 base of the junction unmatched. CDR3 sequence reads: CASSRTGGYEQYF. CDR3 nucleotides: TGTGCCAGCAGTAGGACAGGGGGCTACGAGCAGTACTTC.

This clone was counted a single time. The chain uses TRBV3-1 (or the pseudogene TRBV3-2) and TRBJ1-5, with unresolved D. Germline CDR1 is LGHDT and CDR2 is YNNKEL (reference sequence). V was shortened by 0 bases and J by 7 bases, with 13 bases between the two germline ends. CDR3 size: 15 residues. The CDR3 protein is CASSQDIGVGQPQHF. CDR3 sequence (DNA): TGTGCCAGCAGCCAAGATATCGGGGTTGGGCAGCCCCAGCATTTT.

This rearrangement joins TRBV5-1 to TRBJ2-7, with 11 bases aligning to TRBD2. The CDR3 sequence is 15 residues long. CDR1 is SGHRS and CDR2 is YFSETQ in the germline V gene. J gave up 1 base and V 5 bases, and 5 bases lay outside the gene matches. Here the CDR3 DNA reads TGCGCCAGCAGTTCCCTAGCGGGAGGTTCCTACGAGCAGTACTTC. It codes for CASSSLAGGSYEQYF.